The text below deals with one T cell receptor (beta chain). The PCR used 60 Vbeta and 13 Jbeta primers. Sequencing was performed with immunoSEQ multiplex PCR; in TCRdb, only in-frame clones are kept and a portion is missing. Here the sample spans about 200,000 clones, approximately 81% being singletons. The data originate from a study of cytomegalovirus exposure and HLA in healthy donors. The CDR3 extends over 15 amino acids. Trimming removed 0 bases from V and 0 bases from J, with 9 bases in between. In germline, CDR1 is SGHRS, CDR2 YFSETQ. This receptor was identified in a man in his thirties or forties in good health and CMV-seronegative. The sequencing input was PBMCs. The chain carries TRBV5-1 and TRBJ1-1; no clear D gene. The CDR3 DNA is TGCGCCAGCAGCTTGGGGCTCGATCTGAACACTGAAGCTTTCTTT. It specifies CASSLGLDLNTEAFF.